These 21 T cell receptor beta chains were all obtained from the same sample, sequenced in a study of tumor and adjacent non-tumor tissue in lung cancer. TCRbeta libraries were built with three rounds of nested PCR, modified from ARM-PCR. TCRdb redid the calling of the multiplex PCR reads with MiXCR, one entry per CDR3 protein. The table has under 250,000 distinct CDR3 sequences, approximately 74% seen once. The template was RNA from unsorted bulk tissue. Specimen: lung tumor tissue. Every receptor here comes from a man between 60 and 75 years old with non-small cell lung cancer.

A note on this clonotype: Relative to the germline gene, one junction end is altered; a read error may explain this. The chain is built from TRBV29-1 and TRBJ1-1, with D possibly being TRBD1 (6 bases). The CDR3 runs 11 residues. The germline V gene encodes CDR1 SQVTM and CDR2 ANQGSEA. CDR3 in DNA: TGCAGCATTGACGACAGGAGTGAAGCTTTCTTT. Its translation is CSIDDRSEAFF.

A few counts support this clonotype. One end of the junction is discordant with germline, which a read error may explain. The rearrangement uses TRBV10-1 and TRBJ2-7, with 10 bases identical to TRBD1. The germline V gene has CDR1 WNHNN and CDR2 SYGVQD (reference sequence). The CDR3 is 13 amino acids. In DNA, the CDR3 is TGCGCCAGCAGGGGACAGGGGACATACGAGCAATACTTC. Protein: CASRGQGTYEQYF.

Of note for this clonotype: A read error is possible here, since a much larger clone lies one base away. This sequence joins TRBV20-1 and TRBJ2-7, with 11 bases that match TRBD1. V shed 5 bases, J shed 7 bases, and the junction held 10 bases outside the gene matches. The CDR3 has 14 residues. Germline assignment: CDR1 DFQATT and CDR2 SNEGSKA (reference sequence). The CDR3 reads CSARRTGGSGEQYF. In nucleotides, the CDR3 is TGCAGTGCTCGCCGGACAGGGGGCTCTGGGGAGCAGTACTTC.

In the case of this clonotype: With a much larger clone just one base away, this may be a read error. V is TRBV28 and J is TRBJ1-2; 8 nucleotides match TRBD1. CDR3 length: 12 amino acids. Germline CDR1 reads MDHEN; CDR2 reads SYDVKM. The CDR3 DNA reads TGTGCCACCATGGACAGGGTCTATGGCTACAACTTC. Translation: CATMDRVYGYNF.

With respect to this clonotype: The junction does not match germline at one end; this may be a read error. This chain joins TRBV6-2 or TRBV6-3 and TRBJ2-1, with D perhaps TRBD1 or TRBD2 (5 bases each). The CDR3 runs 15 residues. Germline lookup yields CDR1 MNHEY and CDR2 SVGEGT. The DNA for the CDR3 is TGTGCCAGCAGTACGAGGAGGAGCAGAGGGGATGATCAGTTCTTC. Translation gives CASSTRRSRGDDQFF.

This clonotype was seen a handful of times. This CDR3 is CASSPPGQAYEQYF. The CDR3, as DNA: TGTGCCAGCTCACCACCCGGACAGGCCTACGAGCAGTACTTC. The chain is built from TRBV18 and TRBJ2-7; 7 bases fit TRBD1. V lost 0 bases to trimming and J lost 2 bases; unmatched junction nucleotides: 1. CDR3 length equals 14 residues. Looked up from germline, CDR1 is KGHSH and CDR2 is LQKENI.

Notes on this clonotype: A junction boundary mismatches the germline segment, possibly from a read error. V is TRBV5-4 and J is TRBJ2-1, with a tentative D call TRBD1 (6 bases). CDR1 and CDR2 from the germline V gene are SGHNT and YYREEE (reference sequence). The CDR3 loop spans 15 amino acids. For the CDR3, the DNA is TGTGGCAGCAGATTTGGACAGCGCTCCTACAGTGAGCAGTTCTTC. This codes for CGSRFGQRSYSEQFF.

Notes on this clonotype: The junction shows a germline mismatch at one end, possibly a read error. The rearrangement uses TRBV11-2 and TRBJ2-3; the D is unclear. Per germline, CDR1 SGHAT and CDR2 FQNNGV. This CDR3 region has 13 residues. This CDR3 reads CASKPNGPDTQYF. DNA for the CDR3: TGTGCCAGCAAGCCTAACGGTCCAGATACGCAATATTTT.

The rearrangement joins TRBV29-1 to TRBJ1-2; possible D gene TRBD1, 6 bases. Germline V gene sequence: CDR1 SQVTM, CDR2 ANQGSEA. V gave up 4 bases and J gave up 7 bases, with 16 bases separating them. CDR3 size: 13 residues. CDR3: CSVGDLGAGGYTF. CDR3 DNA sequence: TGCAGCGTTGGAGATCTGGGGGCAGGTGGCTACACCTTC.

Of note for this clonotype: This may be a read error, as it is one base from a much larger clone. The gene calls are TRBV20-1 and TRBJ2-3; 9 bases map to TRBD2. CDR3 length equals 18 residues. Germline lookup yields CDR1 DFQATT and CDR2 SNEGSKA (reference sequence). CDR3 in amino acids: CSAIPLSGSLRSTNTQYF. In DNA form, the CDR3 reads TGCAGTGCTATCCCCCTTAGCGGGAGCCTGCGTAGCACAAATACGCAGTATTTT.

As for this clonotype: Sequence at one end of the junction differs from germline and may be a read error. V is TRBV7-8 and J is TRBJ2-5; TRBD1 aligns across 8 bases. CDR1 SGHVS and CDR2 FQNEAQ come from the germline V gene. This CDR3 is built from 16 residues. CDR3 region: CASSLSGQVGIGTQYF. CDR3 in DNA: TGTGCTAGCAGCTTATCGGGACAGGTCGGGATCGGGACCCAGTACTTC.

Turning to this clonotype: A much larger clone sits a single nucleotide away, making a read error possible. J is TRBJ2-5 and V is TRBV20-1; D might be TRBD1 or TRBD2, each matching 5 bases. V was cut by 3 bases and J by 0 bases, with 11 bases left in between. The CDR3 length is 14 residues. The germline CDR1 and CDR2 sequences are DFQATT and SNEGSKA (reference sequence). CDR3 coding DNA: TGCAGTGCTAGGGGGGTCCATTACCAAGAGACCCAGTACTTC. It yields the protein CSARGVHYQETQYF.

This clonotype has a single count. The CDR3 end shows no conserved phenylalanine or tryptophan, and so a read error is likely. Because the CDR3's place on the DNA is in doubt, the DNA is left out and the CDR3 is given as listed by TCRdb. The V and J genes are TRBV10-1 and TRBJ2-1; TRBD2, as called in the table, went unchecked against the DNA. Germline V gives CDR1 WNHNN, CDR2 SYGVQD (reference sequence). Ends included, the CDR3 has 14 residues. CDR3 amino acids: CASCEGGDYNELFL.

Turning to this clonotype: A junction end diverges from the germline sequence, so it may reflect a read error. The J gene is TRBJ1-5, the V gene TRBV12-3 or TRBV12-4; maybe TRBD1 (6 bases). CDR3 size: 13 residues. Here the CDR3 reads CASSFSGALPQHF. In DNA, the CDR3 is TGTGCGAGCAGTTTTTCGGGGGCTCTGCCCCAGCATTTT.

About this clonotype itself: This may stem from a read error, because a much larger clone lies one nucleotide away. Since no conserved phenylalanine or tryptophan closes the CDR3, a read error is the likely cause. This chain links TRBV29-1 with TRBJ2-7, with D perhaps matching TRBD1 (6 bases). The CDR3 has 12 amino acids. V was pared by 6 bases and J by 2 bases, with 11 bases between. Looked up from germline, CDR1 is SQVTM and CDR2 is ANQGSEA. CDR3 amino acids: CSVGTNTYEQYL. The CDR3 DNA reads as TGCAGCGTCGGGACAAATACCTACGAGCAGTACTTG.

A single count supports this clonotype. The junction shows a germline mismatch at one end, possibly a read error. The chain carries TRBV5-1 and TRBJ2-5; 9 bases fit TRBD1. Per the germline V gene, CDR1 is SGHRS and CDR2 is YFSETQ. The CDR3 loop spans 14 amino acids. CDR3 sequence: CTSSLGDRVRTQYF. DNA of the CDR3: TGCACCAGCAGCTTGGGGGACAGGGTGAGGACCCAGTACTTC.

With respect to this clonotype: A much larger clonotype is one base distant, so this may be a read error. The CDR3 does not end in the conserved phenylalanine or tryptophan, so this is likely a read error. CDR3 sequence: CASSLGTGGEQYS. The CDR3 bases are TGTGCCAGCAGCCTAGGGACAGGGGGCGAGCAGTACTCC. The chain uses TRBV11-2 and TRBJ2-7; 11 bases are shared with TRBD1. CDR3 length: 13 residues. Trimming took 5 bases from V and 6 from J; bases not matched to a gene: 3. Germline lookup yields CDR1 SGHAT and CDR2 FQNNGV.

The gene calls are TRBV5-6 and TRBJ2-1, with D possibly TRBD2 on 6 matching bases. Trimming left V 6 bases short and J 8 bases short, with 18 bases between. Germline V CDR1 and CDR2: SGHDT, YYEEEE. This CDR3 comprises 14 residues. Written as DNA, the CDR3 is TGTGCCAGCACCCCTCTTCAACTAGCCGATGAGCAGTTCTTC. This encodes CASTPLQLADEQFF. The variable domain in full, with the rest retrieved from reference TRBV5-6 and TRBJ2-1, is DAGVTQSPTHLIKTRGQQVTLRCSPKSGHDTVSWYQQALGQGPQFIFQYYEEEERQRGNFPDRFSGHQFPNYSSELNVNALLLGDSALYLCASTPLQLADEQFFGPGTRLTVL.

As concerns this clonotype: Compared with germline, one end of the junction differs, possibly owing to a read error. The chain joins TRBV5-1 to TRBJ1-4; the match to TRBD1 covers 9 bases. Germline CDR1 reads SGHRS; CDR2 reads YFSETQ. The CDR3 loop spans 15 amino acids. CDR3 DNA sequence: TGCGTCAGCAGCTTGACACAGGGGGCGAAGGAAAAACTGTTTTTT. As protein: CVSSLTQGAKEKLFF.

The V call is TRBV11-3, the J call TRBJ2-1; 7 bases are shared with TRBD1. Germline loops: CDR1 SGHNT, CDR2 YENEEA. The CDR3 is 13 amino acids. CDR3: CDNSLIQGSEQFF. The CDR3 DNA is TGTGACAACAGCCTGATACAGGGGAGCGAGCAGTTCTTC.

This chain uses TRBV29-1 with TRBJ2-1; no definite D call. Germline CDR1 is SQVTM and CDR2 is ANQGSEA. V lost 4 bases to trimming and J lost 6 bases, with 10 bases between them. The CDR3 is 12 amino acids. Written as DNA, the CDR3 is TGCAGCGTTGGTAGCTATTGCAATGAGCAGTTCTTC. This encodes CSVGSYCNEQFF.